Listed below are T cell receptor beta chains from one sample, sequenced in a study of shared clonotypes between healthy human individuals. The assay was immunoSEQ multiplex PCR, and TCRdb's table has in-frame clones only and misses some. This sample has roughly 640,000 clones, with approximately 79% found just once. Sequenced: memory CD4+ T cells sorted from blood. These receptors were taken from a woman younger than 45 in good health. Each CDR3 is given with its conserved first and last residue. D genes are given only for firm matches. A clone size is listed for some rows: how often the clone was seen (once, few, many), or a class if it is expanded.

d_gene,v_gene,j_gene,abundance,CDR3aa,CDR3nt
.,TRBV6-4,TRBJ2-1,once,CASSLGAGVSHEQFF,TGTGCCAGCAGCCTCGGGGCAGGGGTCTCCCATGAGCAGTTCTTC
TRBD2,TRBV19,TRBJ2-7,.,CATRLAQSSYEQYF,TGTGCCACCAGACTAGCGCAAAGCTCCTACGAGCAGTACTTC
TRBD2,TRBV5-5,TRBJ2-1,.,CASSPTSGSGNEQFF,TGTGCCAGCAGCCCAACTAGCGGGAGCGGGAATGAGCAGTTCTTC
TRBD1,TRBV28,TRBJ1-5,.,CASSPRDSPTAQHF,TGTGCCAGCTCTCCCCGGGACAGCCCGACGGCCCAGCATTTT
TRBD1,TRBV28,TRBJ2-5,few,CASSLNPGTGKETQYF,TGTGCCAGCAGTCTCAACCCCGGGACAGGGAAAGAGACCCAGTACTTC
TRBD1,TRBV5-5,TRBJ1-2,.,CASSRLTGEVGYTF,TGTGCCAGCAGCAGATTGACAGGGGAAGTAGGCTACACCTTC
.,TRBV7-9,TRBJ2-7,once,CASSLGIYGEQYF,TGTGCCAGCAGCTTGGGGATTTACGGCGAGCAGTACTTC
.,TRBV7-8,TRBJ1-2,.,CASSRVEGSSGYTF,TGTGCCAGCAGCCGAGTTGAGGGTTCGTCGGGCTACACCTTC
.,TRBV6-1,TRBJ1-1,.,CASSGHTEAFF,TGTGCCAGCAGTGGACACACTGAAGCTTTCTTT
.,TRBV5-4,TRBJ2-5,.,CASTVGQGTQYF,TGTGCCAGCACAGTGGGCCAAGGGACCCAGTACTTC
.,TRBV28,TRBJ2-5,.,CASKEGLKETQYF,TGTGCCAGCAAGGAGGGTCTTAAAGAGACCCAGTACTTC
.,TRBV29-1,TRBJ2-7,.,CSVVGGSSYEQYF,TGCAGCGTTGTTGGGGGGTCCTCCTACGAGCAGTACTTC
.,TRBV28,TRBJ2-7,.,CASSLSYGSYEQYF,TGTGCCAGCAGTTTATCGTACGGCTCCTACGAGCAGTACTTC
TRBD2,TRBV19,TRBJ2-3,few,CATQGLAATDTQYF,TGTGCCACCCAGGGACTAGCGGCCACAGATACGCAGTATTTT
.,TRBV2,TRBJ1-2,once,CASNPTPGTYGYTF,TGTGCCAGCAATCCTACCCCAGGGACCTATGGCTACACCTTC
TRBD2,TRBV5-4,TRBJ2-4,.,CASSSWGGNIQYF,TGTGCCAGCAGCAGTTGGGGGGGAAACATTCAGTACTTC
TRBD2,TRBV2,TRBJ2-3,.,CASSVLAGGVDTQYF,TGTGCCAGCAGTGTTTTAGCGGGAGGGGTTGATACGCAGTATTTT
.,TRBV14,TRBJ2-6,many,CASSQDTASGANVLTF,TGTGCCAGCAGCCAAGACACGGCATCTGGGGCCAACGTCCTGACTTTC
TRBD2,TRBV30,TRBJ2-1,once,CAGGRSSGRGEQFF,TGTGCCGGGGGGAGGTCTAGCGGGAGAGGTGAGCAGTTCTTC
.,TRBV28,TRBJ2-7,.,CASSLWGYEQYF,TGTGCCAGCAGTTTATGGGGTTACGAGCAGTACTTC
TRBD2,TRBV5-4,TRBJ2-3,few,CASSSFGTSGRDTQYF,TGTGCCAGCAGCTCGTTCGGGACTAGCGGGAGGGATACGCAGTATTTT
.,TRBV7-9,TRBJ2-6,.,CASSLAGASSGANVLTF,TGTGCCAGCAGCTTAGCAGGGGCAAGCTCTGGGGCCAACGTCCTGACTTTC
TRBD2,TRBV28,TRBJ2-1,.,CATGLAGMNEQFF,TGTGCCACTGGACTAGCGGGGATGAATGAGCAGTTCTTC
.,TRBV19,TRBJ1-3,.,CASRKGATPSGNTIYF,TGTGCCAGTAGGAAAGGCGCCACCCCCTCTGGAAACACCATATATTTT
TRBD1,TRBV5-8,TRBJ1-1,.,CASSFAGQGTEAFF,TGTGCCAGCAGCTTTGCGGGACAGGGGACTGAAGCTTTCTTT
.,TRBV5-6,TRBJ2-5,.,CASSWDTGETQYF,TGTGCCAGCAGCTGGGACACCGGAGAGACCCAGTACTTC
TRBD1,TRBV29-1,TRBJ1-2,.,CSVPGRRDSQINYGYTF,TGCAGCGTTCCCGGACGAAGGGACAGCCAAATCAACTATGGCTACACCTTC
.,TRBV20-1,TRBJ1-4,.,CSAGPGNRLFF,TGCAGTGCTGGGCCGGGAAACAGGCTGTTTTTT
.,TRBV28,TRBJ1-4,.,CASSWALRDEKLFF,TGTGCCAGCAGTTGGGCCCTTAGAGATGAAAAACTGTTTTTT
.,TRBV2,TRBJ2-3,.,CASSEIEPLSTDTQYF,TGTGCCAGCAGTGAAATTGAGCCCCTAAGCACAGATACGCAGTATTTT
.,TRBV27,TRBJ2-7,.,CAGLYTQAYEQYF,TGTGCCGGACTATACACCCAGGCCTACGAGCAGTACTTC
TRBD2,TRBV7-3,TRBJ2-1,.,CASSPGTTSEQFF,TGTGCCAGCAGCCCGGGGACTACGAGTGAGCAGTTCTTC
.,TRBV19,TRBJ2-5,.,CASSMGIQETQYF,TGTGCCAGTAGTATGGGCATACAAGAGACCCAGTACTTC
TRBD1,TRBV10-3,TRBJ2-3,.,CAISLTGGTDTQYF,TGTGCCATCAGCTTGACAGGGGGCACAGATACGCAGTATTTT
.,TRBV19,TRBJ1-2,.,CASSVDLRRHGYTF,TGTGCCAGTAGTGTGGACCTACGTAGGCATGGCTACACCTTC
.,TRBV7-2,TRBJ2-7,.,CASSSKSSTSGEQYF,TGTGCCAGCAGCTCAAAATCCTCGACTAGTGGCGAGCAGTACTTC
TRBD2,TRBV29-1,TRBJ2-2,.,CSVVLAGGNTGELFF,TGCAGCGTTGTCCTGGCGGGAGGGAACACCGGGGAGCTGTTTTTT
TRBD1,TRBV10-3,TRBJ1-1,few,CAIRRDSMNTEAFF,TGTGCCATCAGGAGGGACAGCATGAACACTGAAGCTTTCTTT
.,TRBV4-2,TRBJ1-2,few,CASSQGEGGYTF,TGTGCCAGCAGCCAAGGAGAGGGCGGCTACACCTTC
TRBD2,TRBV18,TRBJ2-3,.,CASSPVTSVNTDTQYF,TGTGCCAGCTCACCCGTGACTAGCGTCAACACAGATACGCAGTATTTT
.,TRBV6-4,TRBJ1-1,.,CASSRTGNTEAFF,TGTGCCAGCAGTCGGACCGGGAACACTGAAGCTTTCTTT
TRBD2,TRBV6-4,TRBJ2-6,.,CASRGGSGANVLTF,TGTGCCAGCAGGGGGGGGTCCGGGGCCAACGTCCTGACTTTC
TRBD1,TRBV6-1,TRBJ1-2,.,CASSEGTGGSYGYTF,TGTGCCAGCAGTGAAGGGACAGGGGGCTCCTATGGCTACACCTTC
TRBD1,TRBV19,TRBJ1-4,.,CASSRQGTSEKLFF,TGTGCCAGTAGTCGACAGGGGACGAGTGAAAAACTGTTTTTT
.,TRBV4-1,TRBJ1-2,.,CASSQAKAESYGYTF,TGCGCCAGCAGCCAAGCAAAAGCGGAGAGCTATGGCTACACCTTC
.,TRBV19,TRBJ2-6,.,CASSIPKTSGANVLTF,TGTGCCAGTAGTATCCCCAAGACCTCTGGGGCCAACGTCCTGACTTTC
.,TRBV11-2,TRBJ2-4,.,CASSSLRGGLKAIQYF,TGTGCCAGCAGCTCCCTCAGGGGTGGGTTAAAGGCCATTCAGTACTTC
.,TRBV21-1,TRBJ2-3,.,CASHLGRSTDTQYF,TGTGCCAGCCATCTAGGACGTTCCACAGATACGCAGTATTTT
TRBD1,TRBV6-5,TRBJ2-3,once,CASSNYRGRSTDTQYF,TGTGCCAGCAGTAACTATAGGGGGCGCAGCACAGATACGCAGTATTTT
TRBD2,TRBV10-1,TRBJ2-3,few,CASSDPGLAGGVTQYF,TGCGCCAGCAGTGACCCCGGACTAGCGGGAGGTGTTACGCAGTATTTT
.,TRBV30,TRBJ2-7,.,CAWSVGYSYEQYF,TGTGCCTGGAGTGTAGGTTATTCCTACGAGCAGTACTTC
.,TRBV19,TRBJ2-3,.,CASSSPAIPDTQYF,TGTGCCAGTAGTTCCCCGGCTATCCCAGATACGCAGTATTTT
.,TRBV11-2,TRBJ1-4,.,CASSSSTFRASANEKLFF,TGTGCCAGCAGCTCGAGTACCTTTAGGGCTTCGGCTAATGAAAAACTGTTTTTT
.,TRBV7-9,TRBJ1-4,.,CASSLGRSGNEKLFF,TGTGCCAGCAGCTTAGGACGGTCAGGGAATGAAAAACTGTTTTTT